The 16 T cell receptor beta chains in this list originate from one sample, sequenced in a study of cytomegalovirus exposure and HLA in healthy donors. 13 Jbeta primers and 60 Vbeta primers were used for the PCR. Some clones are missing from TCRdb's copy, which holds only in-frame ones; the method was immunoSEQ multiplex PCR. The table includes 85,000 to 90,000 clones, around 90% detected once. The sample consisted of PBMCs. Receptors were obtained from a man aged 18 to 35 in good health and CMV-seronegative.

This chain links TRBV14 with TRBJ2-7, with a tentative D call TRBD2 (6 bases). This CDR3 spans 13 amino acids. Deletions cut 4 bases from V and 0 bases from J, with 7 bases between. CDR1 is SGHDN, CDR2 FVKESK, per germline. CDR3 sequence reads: CASSRRDSYEQYF. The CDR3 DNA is TGTGCCAGCAGCCGGAGGGACTCCTACGAGCAGTACTTC.

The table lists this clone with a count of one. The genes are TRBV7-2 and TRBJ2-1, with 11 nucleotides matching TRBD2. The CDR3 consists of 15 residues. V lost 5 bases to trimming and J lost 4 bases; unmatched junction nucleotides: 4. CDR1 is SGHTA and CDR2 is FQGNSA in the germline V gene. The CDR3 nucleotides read TGTGCCAGCAGCCTTCGGACTAGCGGGTACAATGAGCAGTTCTTC. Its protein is CASSLRTSGYNEQFF.

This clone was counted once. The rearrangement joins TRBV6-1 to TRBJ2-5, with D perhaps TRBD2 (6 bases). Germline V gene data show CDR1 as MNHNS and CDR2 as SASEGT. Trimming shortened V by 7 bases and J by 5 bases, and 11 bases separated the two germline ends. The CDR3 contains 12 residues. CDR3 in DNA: TGTGCCAGCATCGAAGGGAGGGAGACCCAGTACTTC. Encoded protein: CASIEGRETQYF.

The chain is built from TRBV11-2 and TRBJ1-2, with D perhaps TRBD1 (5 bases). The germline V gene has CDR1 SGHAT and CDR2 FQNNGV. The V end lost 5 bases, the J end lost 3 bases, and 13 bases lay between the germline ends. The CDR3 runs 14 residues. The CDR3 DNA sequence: TGTGCCAGCAGCCCCCCGGGACTCCACTATGGCTACACCTTC. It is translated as CASSPPGLHYGYTF.

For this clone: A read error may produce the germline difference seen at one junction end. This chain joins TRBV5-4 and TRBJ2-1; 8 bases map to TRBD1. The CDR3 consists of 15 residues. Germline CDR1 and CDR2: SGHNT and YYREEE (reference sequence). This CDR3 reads CASSLRTGSYDEQFF. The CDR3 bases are TGTGCCAGCAGCTTGAGGACAGGGTCCTACGATGAGCAGTTCTTC.

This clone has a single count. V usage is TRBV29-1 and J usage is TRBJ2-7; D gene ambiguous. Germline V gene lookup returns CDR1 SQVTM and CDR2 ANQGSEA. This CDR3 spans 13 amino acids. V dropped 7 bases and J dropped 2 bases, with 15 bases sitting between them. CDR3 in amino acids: CSARLSTPYEQYF. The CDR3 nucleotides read TGCAGCGCTAGACTGTCGACCCCCTACGAGCAGTACTTC.

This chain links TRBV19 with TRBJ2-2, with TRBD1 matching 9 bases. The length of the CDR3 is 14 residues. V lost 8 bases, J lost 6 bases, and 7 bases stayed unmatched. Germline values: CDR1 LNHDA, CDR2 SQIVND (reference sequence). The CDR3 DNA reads TGTGCCAGTGGCCCGGGACAGGGCTCCGGGGAGCTGTTTTTT. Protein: CASGPGQGSGELFF.

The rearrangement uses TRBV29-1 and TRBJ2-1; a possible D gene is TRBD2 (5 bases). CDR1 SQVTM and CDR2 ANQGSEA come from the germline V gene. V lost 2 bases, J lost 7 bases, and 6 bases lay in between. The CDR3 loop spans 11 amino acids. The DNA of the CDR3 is TGCAGCGTTGAAAGGGAGAATGAGCAGTTCTTC. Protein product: CSVERENEQFF.

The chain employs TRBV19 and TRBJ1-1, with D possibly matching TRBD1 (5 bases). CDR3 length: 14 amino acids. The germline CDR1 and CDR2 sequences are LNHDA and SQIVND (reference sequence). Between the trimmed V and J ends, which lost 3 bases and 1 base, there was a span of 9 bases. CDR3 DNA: TGTGCCAGTAGTATCGGGGGAAGGAACACTGAAGCTTTCTTT. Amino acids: CASSIGGRNTEAFF.

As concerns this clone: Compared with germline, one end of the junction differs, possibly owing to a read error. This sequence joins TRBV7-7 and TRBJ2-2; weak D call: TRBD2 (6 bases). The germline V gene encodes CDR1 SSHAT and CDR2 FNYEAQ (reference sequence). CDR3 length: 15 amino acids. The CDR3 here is CASSLVPGETGELFF. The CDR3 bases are TGTGCTAGCAGCTTAGTTCCGGGAGAAACCGGGGAGCTGTTTTTT.

CDR3 sequence reads: CASSQDGTYKEPGYTF. The CDR3 DNA is TGTGCCAGCAGCCAAGACGGGACTTACAAGGAACCTGGCTACACCTTC. The chain links TRBV4-2 to TRBJ1-2; D is perhaps TRBD1 (5 bases). The germline gives CDR1 LGHNA, CDR2 YNFKEQ. Between the trimmed V and J ends, which lost 0 bases and 7 bases, there was a span of 18 bases. The CDR3 runs to 16 residues.

CDR3 sequence (DNA): TGCGCCAGCAGCCTCCGGGGGGAAAAACTGTTTTTT. Its protein is CASSLRGEKLFF. The chain is built from TRBV5-1 and TRBJ1-4, with D maybe TRBD1 (5 bases). CDR1 and CDR2 from the germline V gene are SGHRS and YFSETQ. The CDR3 runs 12 residues. The V end lost 4 bases, the J end lost 8 bases, and 9 bases lay between the germline ends.

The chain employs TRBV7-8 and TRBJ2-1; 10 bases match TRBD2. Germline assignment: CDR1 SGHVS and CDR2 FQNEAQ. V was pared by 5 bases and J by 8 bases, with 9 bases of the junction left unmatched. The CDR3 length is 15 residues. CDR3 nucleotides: TGTGCCAGCAGCATCGGACTAGCGGTTAGGGATGAGCAGTTCTTC. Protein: CASSIGLAVRDEQFF. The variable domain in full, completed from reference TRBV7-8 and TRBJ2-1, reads GAGVSQSPRYKVAKRGQDVALRCDPISGHVSLFWYQQALGQGPEFLTYFQNEAQLDKSGLPSDRFFAERPEGSVSTLKIQRTQQEDSAVYLCASSIGLAVRDEQFFGPGTRLTVL.

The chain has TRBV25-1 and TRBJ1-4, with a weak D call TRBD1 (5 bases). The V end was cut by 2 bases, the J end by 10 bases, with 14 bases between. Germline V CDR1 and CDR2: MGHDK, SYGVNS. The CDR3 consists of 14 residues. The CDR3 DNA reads TGTGCCAGCAGTGAAACACAGCCCGGGGGAAAACTGTTTTTT. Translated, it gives CASSETQPGGKLFF.

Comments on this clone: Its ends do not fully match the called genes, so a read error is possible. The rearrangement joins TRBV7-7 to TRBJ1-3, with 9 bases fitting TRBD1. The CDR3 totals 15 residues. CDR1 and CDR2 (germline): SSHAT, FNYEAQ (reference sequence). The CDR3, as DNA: TGTGCTAGCAGTCCGGGACAGGGTTTCGGAAACACCATATATTTT. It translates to CASSPGQGFGNTIYF.

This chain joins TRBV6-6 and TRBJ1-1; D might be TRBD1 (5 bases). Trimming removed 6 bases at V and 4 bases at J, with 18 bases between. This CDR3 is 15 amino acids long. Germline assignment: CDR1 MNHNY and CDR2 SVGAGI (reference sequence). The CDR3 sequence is CASSSLGGGSTEAFF. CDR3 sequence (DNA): TGTGCCAGCAGCTCCCTCGGGGGAGGGAGCACTGAAGCTTTCTTT.